These 30 T cell receptor beta chains share one sample of origin, sequenced in a study of shared clonotypes between healthy human individuals. TCRdb's copy holds only in-frame clones and misses some; the assay was immunoSEQ multiplex PCR. The table records 2,500,000 or so clones, around 93% of them present only once. Sequenced material: naive CD4+ T cells from PBMCs. Subset defined: CD45RA+ positively selected. These receptors were collected from a man aged 18-30 years in good health. Some clones in this sample may be carry-over from other donors' samples.

Regarding this clone: Other nucleotide sequences in the sample specify the same CDR3. The rearrangement uses TRBV7-3 and TRBJ2-1; D gene unclear. The germline V gene has CDR1 SGHTA and CDR2 FQGTGA. The CDR3 totals 13 residues. V was pared by 3 bases and J by 7 bases, with 10 bases between. CDR3 DNA sequence: TGTGCCAGCAGCTTGTCCCGAGGTAATGAGCAGTTCTTC. Encoded protein: CASSLSRGNEQFF.

This chain uses TRBV7-9 with TRBJ2-3, with a tentative D call TRBD2 (6 bases). The CDR3 loop spans 12 amino acids. Germline CDR1 SEHNR, CDR2 FQNEAQ (reference sequence). Trimming left V 11 bases short and J 7 bases short, with 16 bases between. CDR3 nucleotides: TGTGCCGGGGGGACGGACGGGAATACGCAGTATTTT. Amino acid sequence: CAGGTDGNTQYF.

This CDR3 is CASSGLGQQYGYTF. The CDR3 DNA sequence: TGTGCCAGCAGTGGCCTTGGACAGCAATATGGCTACACCTTC. The chain links TRBV6-1 to TRBJ1-2; TRBD1 is a possible D gene (6 bases). The V end lost 4 bases, the J end lost 5 bases, and 14 bases lay between the germline ends. In germline, CDR1 is MNHNS, CDR2 SASEGT. The CDR3 runs to 14 residues.

The chain uses TRBV28 and TRBJ1-1; D ambiguous. The CDR3 runs 12 residues. The V and J ends lost 6 bases and 8 bases respectively, with 13 bases between them. Germline CDR1 and CDR2: MDHEN and SYDVKM. The CDR3 nucleotides read TGTGCCAGCAGAAGCCCCTTACAGGAAGCTTTCTTT. Protein sequence: CASRSPLQEAFF.

V and J are TRBV21-1 and TRBJ2-3. TRBV21-1 is labeled a pseudogene. This CDR3 spans 14 amino acids. CDR3 DNA sequence: TGTGCCAGCAGCAAAGCGCTGGATACAGATACGCAGTATTTT. The encoded protein is CASSKALDTDTQYF.

The chain has TRBV19 and TRBJ1-5; TRBD1 is a possible D gene (5 bases). Germline lookup yields CDR1 LNHDA and CDR2 SQIVND (reference sequence). CDR3 size: 14 residues. Deletions cut 4 bases from V and 1 base from J, with 8 bases between. CDR3 in DNA: TGTGCCAGTAGTACGGGACGAAGCAATCAGCCCCAGCATTTT. Translation: CASSTGRSNQPQHF.

The rearrangement links TRBV7-2 to TRBJ2-4; 8 nucleotides line up with TRBD1. Looked up from germline, CDR1 is SGHTA and CDR2 is FQGNSA. This CDR3 is 16 amino acids long. V lost 0 bases, J lost 9 bases, and 10 bases stayed unmatched. The CDR3: CASSLALGTGQAIQYF. CDR3 coding DNA: TGTGCCAGCAGCTTAGCGCTCGGGACAGGACAGGCCATTCAGTACTTC.

The chain couples TRBV19 to TRBJ1-2; unclear D gene. In germline, CDR1 is LNHDA, CDR2 SQIVND (reference sequence). The germline V and J ends were trimmed by 5 bases and 2 bases, with 12 bases remaining between them. This CDR3 has 14 amino acids. CDR3 sequence (DNA): TGTGCCAGTAGTGCGTTGGTGGCAAACTATGGCTACACCTTC. This encodes CASSALVANYGYTF.

V usage is TRBV28 and J usage is TRBJ1-1, with D perhaps matching TRBD1 (5 bases). Per the germline V gene, CDR1 is MDHEN and CDR2 is SYDVKM. V was shortened by 8 bases and J by 1 base, with 20 bases between the two germline ends. This CDR3 has 16 residues. In nucleotides, the CDR3 is TGTGCCAGCTCCATCGCGGGGGGATTTTGGAACACTGAAGCTTTCTTT. Translating it yields CASSIAGGFWNTEAFF. Filled out from reference TRBV28 and TRBJ1-1, the complete variable domain reads DVKVTQSSRYLVKRTGEKVFLECVQDMDHENMFWYRQDPGLGLRLIYFSYDVKMKEKGDIPEGYSVSREKKERFSLILESASTNQTSMYLCASSIAGGFWNTEAFFGQGTRLTVV.

This chain joins TRBV5-1 and TRBJ1-2, with D unclear. The V gene lost 4 bases and the J gene lost 4 bases, with 20 bases spanning the gap. Germline lookup yields CDR1 SGHRS and CDR2 YFSETQ. This CDR3 is built from 16 residues. The CDR3 DNA sequence: TGCGCCAGCAGCCCCTCTTCGGGGTCCTCGGGCTATGGCTACACCTTC. Translation gives CASSPSSGSSGYGYTF.

Details on this clone: Within the sample, other DNA sequences also encode this same CDR3. This chain connects TRBV7-2 to TRBJ1-5; 11 bases agree with TRBD1. Germline CDR1 is SGHTA and CDR2 is FQGNSA. V trimming: 3 bases; J trimming: 0 bases; junction bases outside the gene matches: 7. The CDR3 extends over 18 amino acids. CDR3 bases: TGTGCCAGCAGCTTGGCCGGGACAGGGGGGTATAGCAATCAGCCCCAGCATTTT. It is translated as CASSLAGTGGYSNQPQHF. Together with reference TRBV7-2 and TRBJ1-5, the CDR3 gives the full variable domain: GAGVSQSPSNKVTEKGKDVELRCDPISGHTALYWYRQSLGQGLEFLIYFQGNSAPDKSGLPSDRFSAERTGGSVSTLTIQRTQQEDSAVYLCASSLAGTGGYSNQPQHFGDGTRLSIL.

The rearrangement uses TRBV18 and TRBJ1-2; the match to TRBD1 covers 10 bases. Trimming cost V 3 bases and J 4 bases; bases outside gene matches: 8. Germline loops: CDR1 KGHSH, CDR2 LQKENI. CDR3 length equals 16 residues. CDR3 in amino acids: CASSPYGTGEVYGYTF. The CDR3 DNA is TGTGCCAGCTCACCCTACGGGACAGGGGAGGTCTATGGCTACACCTTC.

This chain uses TRBV6-1 with TRBJ1-2; D ambiguous. The germline V gene has CDR1 MNHNS and CDR2 SASEGT. The V gene lost 2 bases and the J gene lost 13 bases, with 11 bases spanning the gap. This CDR3 spans 11 amino acids. The CDR3 protein is CASSERAAATF. CDR3 nucleotide sequence: TGTGCCAGCAGTGAAAGGGCGGCCGCCACCTTC.

This chain links TRBV7-2 with TRBJ2-5; TRBD2 agrees at 12 bases. This CDR3 is 15 amino acids long. The germline CDR1 and CDR2 sequences are SGHTA and FQGNSA. J gave up 5 bases and V 8 bases, and 9 bases lay outside the gene matches. The CDR3 here is CASSPSGRAFETQYF. DNA of the CDR3: TGTGCCAGCTCCCCTAGCGGGAGGGCCTTTGAGACCCAGTACTTC.

The chain is built from TRBV5-6 and TRBJ1-2, with D possibly TRBD1 on 6 matching bases. CDR1 and CDR2 from the germline V gene are SGHDT and YYEEEE. Trimming pared 4 bases from V and 2 bases from J, leaving 15 bases between. The CDR3 loop spans 15 amino acids. CDR3 DNA sequence: TGTGCCAGCAGCACGAGACTCACAGGGAACTATGGCTACACCTTC. The encoded protein is CASSTRLTGNYGYTF.

The J gene is TRBJ1-5, the V gene TRBV6-1; a weak D match, TRBD1 (5 bases). The CDR3 is made up of 15 amino acids. Trimming shortened V by 6 bases and J by 9 bases, and 21 bases separated the two germline ends. Germline V gene sequence: CDR1 MNHNS, CDR2 SASEGT. The CDR3 region has the DNA TGTGCCAGCAGGGGTCCGGGGGACCCCGATGGGCCCCAGCATTTT. Its protein is CASRGPGDPDGPQHF.

V is TRBV30 and J is TRBJ1-3; no definite D call. The V gene lost 7 bases and the J gene lost 4 bases, with 11 bases spanning the gap. Germline V gives CDR1 GTSNPN, CDR2 SVGIG (reference sequence). This CDR3 has 12 amino acids. The CDR3 region is CAFLTGGNTIYF. DNA of the CDR3: TGTGCCTTCTTGACGGGGGGAAACACCATATATTTT.

The sample holds one count of this clone. The rearrangement joins TRBV6-6 to TRBJ2-5; TRBD1 or TRBD2 may be the D gene (5 bases each). The CDR3 sequence is 16 residues long. The ends were cut back, 3 bases at V and 5 bases at J, with 19 bases in the middle. Germline loops: CDR1 MNHNY, CDR2 SVGAGI (reference sequence). CDR3 sequence: CASSYSRPGRMETQYF. In DNA, the CDR3 is TGTGCCAGCAGTTATTCCCGCCCGGGACGCATGGAGACCCAGTACTTC.

V and J are TRBV9 and TRBJ2-3; D is uncertain. CDR1 and CDR2 from the germline V gene are SGDLS and YYNGEE. This CDR3 is built from 15 residues. Deletions cut 3 bases from V and 2 bases from J, with 13 bases between. CDR3 residues: CASSGRLASTDTQYF. CDR3 nucleotide sequence: TGTGCCAGCAGCGGCCGCTTGGCGTCCACAGATACGCAGTATTTT.

The chain joins TRBV7-8 to TRBJ2-1; possible D gene TRBD2, 6 bases. This CDR3 has 17 amino acids. The germline V and J ends were trimmed by 1 base and 3 bases, with 16 bases remaining between them. The germline CDR1 and CDR2 sequences are SGHVS and FQNEAQ. CDR3 nucleotides: TGTGCCAGCAGCTTAGGGTCAGTGGGGGAGGTCTACAATGAGCAGTTCTTC. Its protein is CASSLGSVGEVYNEQFF.

V gene TRBV5-4 combines with J gene TRBJ2-3; 8 bases are shared with TRBD1. This CDR3 contains 15 residues. The germline CDR1 and CDR2 sequences are SGHNT and YYREEE (reference sequence). Trimming at V came to 5 bases and at J to 2 bases, leaving 7 bases not matched to a gene. The CDR3 loop is CASRPTGVSTDTQYF. For the CDR3, the DNA is TGTGCCAGCAGACCGACAGGGGTGTCCACAGATACGCAGTATTTT.

J is TRBJ1-4 and V is TRBV7-9; D uncertain. Trimming left V 5 bases short and J 0 bases short, with 10 bases between. From germline, CDR1 is SEHNR and CDR2 FQNEAQ (reference sequence). The CDR3 runs to 15 residues. Here the CDR3 reads CASSQSRSTNEKLFF. The CDR3, as DNA: TGTGCCAGCAGCCAAAGTCGATCAACTAATGAAAAACTGTTTTTT. Together with reference TRBV7-9 and TRBJ1-4, the CDR3 gives the full variable domain: DTGVSQNPRHKITKRGQNVTFRCDPISEHNRLYWYRQTLGQGPEFLTYFQNEAQLEKSRLLSDRFSAERPKGSFSTLEIQRTEQGDSAMYLCASSQSRSTNEKLFFGSGTQLSVL.

A single count supports this clone. This same CDR3 is encoded by further DNA sequences in the sample. This chain joins TRBV6-5 and TRBJ2-5, with D maybe TRBD1 (6 bases). The germline CDR1 and CDR2 sequences are MNHEY and SVGAGI. The CDR3 is 13 amino acids. V gave up 0 bases and J gave up 6 bases, with 8 bases separating them. CDR3 nucleotides: TGTGCCAGCAGTTACTCGAGGGGGAAGACCCAGTACTTC. Amino acid sequence: CASSYSRGKTQYF.

The chain employs TRBV2 and TRBJ2-7; no reliable D call. The germline gives CDR1 SNHLY, CDR2 FYNNEI. The CDR3 is 11 amino acids. V was clipped by 6 bases and J by 2 bases, with 5 bases between them. The CDR3 nucleotides read TGTGCCAGCAGCAAACCCTACGAGCAGTACTTC. Translating gives CASSKPYEQYF.

The chain carries TRBV19 and TRBJ1-1, with no clear D. The CDR3 runs 14 residues. Per the germline V gene, CDR1 is LNHDA and CDR2 is SQIVND (reference sequence). V dropped 3 bases and J dropped 0 bases, with 8 bases sitting between them. In DNA form, the CDR3 reads TGTGCCAGTAGTATGTTACGGGTGAACACTGAAGCTTTCTTT. This encodes CASSMLRVNTEAFF.

CDR3 sequence: CASSKRGQGIREEHF. CDR3 sequence (DNA): TGTGCCAGTAGTAAACGCGGACAGGGGATAAGGGAAGAACATTTT. The chain joins TRBV19 to TRBJ1-5; 9 bases agree with TRBD1. Germline CDR1 LNHDA, CDR2 SQIVND (reference sequence). Losses at the gene ends were 4 bases for V and 16 bases for J; bases not matched to a gene: 17. The CDR3 spans 15 residues.

The chain joins TRBV6-5 to TRBJ1-4; no definite D call. This CDR3 is built from 11 residues. Trimming removed 7 bases from V and 8 bases from J, with 8 bases in between. Germline CDR1 reads MNHEY; CDR2 reads SVGAGI. DNA of the CDR3: TGTGCCAGCACCGACCGGGAAAAACTGTTTTTT. Amino acids: CASTDREKLFF.

The gene calls are TRBV5-1 and TRBJ2-1; TRBD2 matches 9 bases. Germline CDR1 is SGHRS and CDR2 is YFSETQ. The CDR3 contains 18 residues. The V and J ends lost 2 bases and 4 bases, in that order; junction bases with no gene match: 13. CDR3 nucleotides: TGCGCCAGCAGCTTCAATTTACCGACTAGCGGACTTTACAATGAGCAGTTCTTC. Encoded protein: CASSFNLPTSGLYNEQFF.

The chain uses TRBV5-1 and TRBJ2-3, with D unclear. V was trimmed by 7 bases and J by 0 bases, leaving 15 bases between them. The germline CDR1 and CDR2 sequences are SGHRS and YFSETQ. The CDR3 runs to 15 residues. CDR3 coding DNA: TGCGCCAGCCTCCGGCAGGTCCCTAGCACAGATACGCAGTATTTT. This gives the protein CASLRQVPSTDTQYF.

CDR3 sequence (DNA): TGTGCCAGCAGCCACTTCGGTGAGCAGTTCTTC. It encodes CASSHFGEQFF. The chain joins TRBV11-2 to TRBJ2-1; D is ambiguous. Germline loops: CDR1 SGHAT, CDR2 FQNNGV. Trimming shortened V by 5 bases and J by 9 bases, and 8 bases separated the two germline ends. The CDR3 has 11 residues.